This TCR beta chain was retrieved from a study of response to subunit inactivated influenza vaccine. Study-level results: The study's authors posited that every seasonal influenza vaccination enlists few new T cells.

Each CDR3 protein is one row after TCRdb ran MiXCR on the RT-PCR reads. The data contain roughly 760,000 distinct CDR3 sequences, less than 25% of them singletons. This CDR3 region has 15 residues. After removal of 3 bases from V and 6 bases from J, the junction contained 7 bases not matched to a gene. Per the germline V gene, CDR1 is SGHVS and CDR2 is FQNEAQ. About this clonotype: Its target is unknown.

The TCR originated in a man over 45 who received an inactivated influenza vaccine. The input for sequencing was PBMCs from blood, taken 4 to 6 days after vaccination. The V and J genes are TRBV7-8 and TRBJ1-1; 10 bases fit TRBD1. CDR3 amino acids: CASSFTGQGYAEAFF. CDR3 DNA: TGTGCCAGCAGCTTTACGGGACAGGGGTACGCTGAAGCTTTCTTT.